The 11 T cell receptor beta chains in this list originate from one sample, sequenced in a study of control samples from healthy donors and cancer patients. The protocol was immunoSEQ multiplex PCR, while the TCRdb copy is restricted to in-frame clones and leaves out a portion. The sample lists under 150,000 clones; around 91% were seen once. Specimen: PBMCs. These receptors all stem from a woman between 50 and 59 years old with colorectal cancer.

The CDR3 region is CASSVVDLYTGELFF. Here the CDR3 DNA reads TGTGCCAGCAGCGTAGTAGACTTGTACACCGGGGAGCTGTTTTTT. The rearrangement links TRBV9 to TRBJ2-2; the D is unclear. The CDR3 has 15 amino acids. Germline lookup yields CDR1 SGDLS and CDR2 YYNGEE. Trimming took 0 bases from V and 3 from J, leaving 9 bases between them.

This chain connects TRBV3-1 (or the pseudogene TRBV3-2) to TRBJ2-1, with a possible D match to TRBD1 (5 bases). Trimming left V 2 bases short and J 11 bases short, with 13 bases between. Germline-derived CDR1 and CDR2 are LGHDT and YNNKEL (reference sequence). The CDR3 totals 13 residues. Written as DNA, the CDR3 is TGTGCCAGCAGCCAATGGGGCGAGGTGCAGCAGTTCTTC. It codes for CASSQWGEVQQFF.

V gene TRBV18 combines with J gene TRBJ1-4; D unresolved. Trimming took 3 bases from V and 5 from J, leaving 1 base between them. Germline assignment: CDR1 KGHSH and CDR2 LQKENI. This CDR3 is built from 11 residues. CDR3 DNA sequence: TGTGCCAGCTCACCCAATGAAAAACTGTTTTTT. It specifies CASSPNEKLFF.

The genes are TRBV19 and TRBJ1-1, with D possibly being TRBD1 (5 bases). V was trimmed by 4 bases and J by 5 bases, leaving 17 bases between them. Germline V gene sequence: CDR1 LNHDA, CDR2 SQIVND (reference sequence). This CDR3 is 15 amino acids long. The DNA for the CDR3 is TGTGCCAGTAGTACCCCGGACCAGTGGGGGACTGAAGCTTTCTTT. Encoded protein: CASSTPDQWGTEAFF.

The rearrangement uses TRBV6-5 and TRBJ1-3; perhaps TRBD1 as D (5 bases). Trimming shortened V by 5 bases and J by 8 bases, and 13 bases separated the two germline ends. The CDR3 is 13 residues long. Germline CDR1 reads MNHEY; CDR2 reads SVGAGI. CDR3 sequence: CASSKGLGDTIYF. The CDR3 DNA sequence: TGTGCCAGCAGTAAGGGGTTAGGGGACACCATATATTTT.

V usage is TRBV5-4 and J usage is TRBJ2-1; TRBD1 might be the D (6 bases). The CDR3 covers 14 residues. Per the germline V gene, CDR1 is SGHNT and CDR2 is YYREEE (reference sequence). V dropped 2 bases and J dropped 8 bases, with 14 bases sitting between them. The CDR3 region is CASSFRTVGDEQFF. DNA for the CDR3: TGTGCCAGCAGCTTTAGGACAGTGGGGGATGAGCAGTTCTTC.

This clone came up a few times. The V call is TRBV5-5, the J call TRBJ1-4; a weak D match, TRBD1 (5 bases). The CDR3 totals 17 residues. The germline V gene has CDR1 SGHKS and CDR2 YYEKEE (reference sequence). The V end was cut by 0 bases, the J end by 4 bases, with 16 bases between. The CDR3 DNA sequence: TGTGCCAGCAGCTTGGGTGCGACAAGAGGGGATAATGAAAAACTGTTTTTT. Translated, it gives CASSLGATRGDNEKLFF.

V usage is TRBV3-1 (or the pseudogene TRBV3-2) and J usage is TRBJ2-1; 14 nucleotides agree with TRBD2. The V gene's germline CDR1 is LGHDT and CDR2 YNNKEL (reference sequence). With 3 bases clipped from V and 3 bases from J, the junction kept 1 base outside the gene matches. The CDR3 extends over 16 amino acids. Here the CDR3 reads CASSQGLAGVYNEQFF. The CDR3 region has the DNA TGTGCCAGCAGCCAGGGACTAGCGGGGGTCTACAATGAGCAGTTCTTC.

This chain links TRBV11-3 with TRBJ2-7; TRBD2 aligns across 8 bases. V was clipped by 9 bases and J by 0 bases; unmatched bases: 4. Germline assignment: CDR1 SGHNT and CDR2 YENEEA. The CDR3 has 13 amino acids. CDR3 amino acids: CASGLAYSYEQYF. CDR3 nucleotide sequence: TGTGCCAGTGGACTAGCTTACTCCTACGAGCAGTACTTC. The full variable domain, its missing parts supplied by reference TRBV11-3 and TRBJ2-7, is EAGVVQSPRYKIIEKKQPVAFWCNPISGHNTLYWYLQNLGQGPELLIRYENEEAVDDSQLPKDRFSAERLKGVDSTLKIQPAELGDSAVYLCASGLAYSYEQYFGPGTRLTVT.

The sample holds one count of this clone. The chain uses TRBV7-2 and TRBJ1-4, with D possibly TRBD1 on 5 matching bases. V was trimmed by 3 bases and J by 2 bases, leaving 10 bases between them. From germline, CDR1 is SGHTA and CDR2 FQGNSA. The CDR3 runs 15 residues. The CDR3 reads CASSLGGSTNEKLFF. CDR3 DNA: TGTGCCAGCAGCTTGGGGGGTTCCACTAATGAAAAACTGTTTTTT.

The V call is TRBV5-6, the J call TRBJ1-2; D unresolved. V shed 0 bases and J shed 6 bases, with 15 bases lying between them. Germline CDR1 SGHDT, CDR2 YYEEEE. The CDR3 consists of 15 residues. For the CDR3, the DNA is TGTGCCAGCAGCTTGGCCCCGCGGCTGATAGATGGCTACACCTTC. The encoded protein is CASSLAPRLIDGYTF.